A single T cell receptor beta chain is shown here with its context. The target of this receptor is not known. Base-call qualities are not available, and no considerably larger clone is one nucleotide away. The data belong to a study of OX40 agonist ivuxolimab in advanced cancers. Concerning the study at large: The costimulatory receptor OX40 (CD134) was targeted by ivuxolimab, a fully human IgG2 agonistic monoclonal antibody. The monotherapy dose-escalation portion (N = 52 patients) of the phase I ivuxolimab trial is reported in the paper. Intravenous ivuxolimab was administered to patients every 2 weeks at six dose levels: 0.01, 0.1, 0.3, 1.5, 3 and 10 mg/kg. The point of sequencing TCRbeta in the periphery was to test whether ivuxolimab changed TCR sequence diversity and drove clonal T-cell expansion. Prior anti-PD-1, anti-PD-L1 or anti-CTLA-4 therapy was permitted, and 40% of dose-escalation patients had received checkpoint inhibitors. Of the roughly 52 dose-escalation patients, hepatocellular carcinoma was present in some 19, melanoma in roughly 15, renal cell carcinoma in 9 and head and neck cancer in 9. The dose-escalation cohort was about 87% male with a mean age of around 64 years, ranging from roughly 23 to 90. Partial responses occurred in three dose-escalation patients, of whom one had hepatocellular carcinoma and two had cutaneous melanoma.

To sequence the TCRbeta CDR3 region, genomic DNA was isolated from the sorted cells. The immunoSEQ Assay was used for sequencing of TCRbeta CDR3 regions. TCRdb carries this immuneACCESS record with in-frame sequences only. Its versions omit some clonotypes, under half of them owing to an unresolved V gene in the studies checked, with the rest unexplained. The sample profile shows approximately 50,000 clones; 80% of them were found once. The ten top clones hold roughly 3.9% of the sample. Results the study describes overall, beyond this receptor: Which antigens the clonally expanded peripheral T cells were specific for was not determined. After ivuxolimab, more expanded clones were found on average in CD8+ T cells than in CD4+ T cells. In partial responders in the 0.1-3.0 mg/kg groups, normalized peripheral clonal expansion was found to be among the lowest, especially among CD8+ T cells. Low levels of normalized T-cell clonal expansion were also seen in some patients who did not respond. Clonal expansion of both CD4+ and CD8+ blood T cells was observed from baseline to week 6 at doses 0.1 to 3.0 mg/kg.

The CDR3 runs 17 residues from the cysteine to the phenylalanine. CDR3 DNA is the only sequence kept; it has 51 bases, read in frame from the first base. V and J are trimmed by 0 bases and 4 bases, and the gene matches miss 7 bases of the junction. For CDR1 and CDR2, the germline V gene lists SGDLS and YYNGEE. Patients with autoimmune disease history or receiving systemic immunosuppression were excluded from the trial. Peripheral blood for TCR sequencing was collected from all dose cohorts at baseline, on cycle 4 day 1, and on cycle 7 day 1. Samples were obtained from an open-label, multicenter, first-in-human phase I dose-escalation trial of ivuxolimab. Adults with locally advanced or metastatic melanoma, renal cell, hepatocellular, or head and neck squamous cell carcinoma were enrolled in the trial. Before TCR sequencing, CD4+ T cells and CD8+ T cells were sorted from peripheral blood as separate populations.

The receptor was derived from an adult with an advanced solid tumor such as melanoma, head and neck, liver or kidney cancer. This chain is built from TRBV9 and TRBJ2-3, with TRBD2 identical over 11 junction bases. The sequencing here drew on CD4+ or CD8+ T cells sorted from blood, taken in a trial of the OX40 agonist ivuxolimab. At the DNA level, the sequence is TGTGCCAGCAGCGTAGTGGCTAGCGGGAGGATGGCAGATACGCAGTATTTT. This translates into CASSVVASGRMADTQYF.